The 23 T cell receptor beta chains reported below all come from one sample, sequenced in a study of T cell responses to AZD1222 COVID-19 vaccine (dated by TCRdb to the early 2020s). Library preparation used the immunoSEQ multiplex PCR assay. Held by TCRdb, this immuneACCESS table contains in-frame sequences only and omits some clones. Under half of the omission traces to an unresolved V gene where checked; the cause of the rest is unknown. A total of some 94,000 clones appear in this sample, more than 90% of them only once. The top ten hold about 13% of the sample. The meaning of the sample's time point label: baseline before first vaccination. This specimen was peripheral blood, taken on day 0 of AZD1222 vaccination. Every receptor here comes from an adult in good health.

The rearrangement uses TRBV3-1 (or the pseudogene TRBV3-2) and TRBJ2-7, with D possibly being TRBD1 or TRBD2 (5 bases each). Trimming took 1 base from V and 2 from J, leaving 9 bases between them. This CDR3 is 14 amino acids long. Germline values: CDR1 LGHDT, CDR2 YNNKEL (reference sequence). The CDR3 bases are TGTGCCAGCAGCCAAGTGAGGGGAACCTACGAGCAGTACTTC. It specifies CASSQVRGTYEQYF.

The CDR3 sequence is CASSPRLGGWTEAFF. In DNA form, the CDR3 reads TGTGCCAGTAGTCCCCGGTTGGGGGGCTGGACTGAAGCTTTCTTT. The chain joins TRBV19 to TRBJ1-1; perhaps TRBD1 as D (6 bases). Per germline, CDR1 LNHDA and CDR2 SQIVND (reference sequence). The CDR3 covers 15 residues. The V end was cut by 5 bases, the J end by 5 bases, with 18 bases between.

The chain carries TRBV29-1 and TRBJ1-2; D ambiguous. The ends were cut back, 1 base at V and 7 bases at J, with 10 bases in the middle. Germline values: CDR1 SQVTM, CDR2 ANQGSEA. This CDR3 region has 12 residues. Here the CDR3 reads CSVEGGLGGYTF. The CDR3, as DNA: TGCAGCGTTGAAGGCGGTTTGGGTGGCTACACCTTC. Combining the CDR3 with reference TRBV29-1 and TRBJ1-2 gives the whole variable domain SAVISQKPSRDICQRGTSLTIQCQVDSQVTMMFWYRQQPGQSLTLIATANQGSEATYESGFVIDKFPISRPNLTFSTLTVSNMSPEDSSIYLCSVEGGLGGYTFGSGTRLTVV.

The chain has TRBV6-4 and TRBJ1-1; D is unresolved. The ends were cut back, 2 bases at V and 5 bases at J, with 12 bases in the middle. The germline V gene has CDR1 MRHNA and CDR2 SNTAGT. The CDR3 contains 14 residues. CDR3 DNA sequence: TGTGCCAGCAGTGACGGCCTCACTGGGACTGAAGCTTTCTTT. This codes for CASSDGLTGTEAFF.

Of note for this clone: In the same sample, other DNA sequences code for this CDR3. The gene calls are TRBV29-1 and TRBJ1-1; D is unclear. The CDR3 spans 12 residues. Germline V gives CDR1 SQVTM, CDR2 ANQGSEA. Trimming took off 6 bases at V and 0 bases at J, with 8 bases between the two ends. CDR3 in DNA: TGCAGCGTCGCGACTTTGAACACTGAAGCTTTCTTT. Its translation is CSVATLNTEAFF. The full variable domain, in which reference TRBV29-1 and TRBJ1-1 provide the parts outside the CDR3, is SAVISQKPSRDICQRGTSLTIQCQVDSQVTMMFWYRQQPGQSLTLIATANQGSEATYESGFVIDKFPISRPNLTFSTLTVSNMSPEDSSIYLCSVATLNTEAFFGQGTRLTVV.

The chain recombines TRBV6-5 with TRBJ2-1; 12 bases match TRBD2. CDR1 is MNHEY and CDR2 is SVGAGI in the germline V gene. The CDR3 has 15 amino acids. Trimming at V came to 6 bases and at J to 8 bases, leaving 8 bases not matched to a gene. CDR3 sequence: CASSTLAGGRDEQFF. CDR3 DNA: TGTGCCAGCAGCACCCTAGCGGGGGGGCGAGATGAGCAGTTCTTC.

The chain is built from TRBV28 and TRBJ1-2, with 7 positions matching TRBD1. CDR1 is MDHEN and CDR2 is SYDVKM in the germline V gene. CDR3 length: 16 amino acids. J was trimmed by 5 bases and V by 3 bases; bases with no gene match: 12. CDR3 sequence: CASSFLGQVNGYGYTF. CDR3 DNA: TGTGCCAGCAGTTTCCTAGGACAGGTGAATGGGTATGGCTACACCTTC.

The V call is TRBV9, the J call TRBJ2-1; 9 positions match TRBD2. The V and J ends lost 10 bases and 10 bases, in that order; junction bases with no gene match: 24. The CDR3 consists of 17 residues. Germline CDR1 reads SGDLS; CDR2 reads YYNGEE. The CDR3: CALGSKSGRPHGCEQFF. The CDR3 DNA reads TGTGCCCTAGGGTCCAAAAGCGGGAGGCCCCATGGTTGCGAGCAGTTCTTC.

CDR3 loop: CASSYGQINSPLHF. As DNA, the CDR3 is TGTGCCAGCAGCTATGGACAGATTAATTCACCCCTCCACTTT. This chain joins TRBV11-2 and TRBJ1-6; possibly TRBD1 for D (6 bases). CDR3 size: 14 residues. Looked up from germline, CDR1 is SGHAT and CDR2 is FQNNGV. Trimming cost V 4 bases and J 6 bases, with 10 bases left between them.

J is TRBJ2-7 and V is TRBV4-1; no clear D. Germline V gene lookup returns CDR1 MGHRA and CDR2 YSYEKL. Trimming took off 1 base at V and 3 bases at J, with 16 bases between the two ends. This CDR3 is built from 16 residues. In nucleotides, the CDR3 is TGCGCCAGCAGCCAAGGTGGTGCCCGGCGAGACTACGAGCAGTACTTC. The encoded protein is CASSQGGARRDYEQYF.

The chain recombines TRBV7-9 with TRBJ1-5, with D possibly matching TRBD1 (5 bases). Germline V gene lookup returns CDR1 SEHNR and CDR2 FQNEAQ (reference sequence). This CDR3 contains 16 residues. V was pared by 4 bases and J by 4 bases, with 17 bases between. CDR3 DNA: TGTGCCAGCAGCTCCACGTCTGGTGGGGGGAATCAGCCCCAGCATTTT. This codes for CASSSTSGGGNQPQHF.

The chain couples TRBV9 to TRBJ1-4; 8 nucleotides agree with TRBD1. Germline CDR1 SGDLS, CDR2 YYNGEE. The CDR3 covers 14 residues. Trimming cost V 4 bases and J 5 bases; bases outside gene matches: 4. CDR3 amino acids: CASSRRTGNEKLFF. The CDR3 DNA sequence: TGTGCCAGCAGCAGGAGGACAGGGAATGAAAAACTGTTTTTT.

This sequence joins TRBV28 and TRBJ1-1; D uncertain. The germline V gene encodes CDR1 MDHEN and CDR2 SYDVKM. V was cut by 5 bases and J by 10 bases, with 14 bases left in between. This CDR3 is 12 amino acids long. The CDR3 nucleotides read TGTGCCAGCAGTCCTGGACGGTTTGGAGCTTTCTTT. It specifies CASSPGRFGAFF.

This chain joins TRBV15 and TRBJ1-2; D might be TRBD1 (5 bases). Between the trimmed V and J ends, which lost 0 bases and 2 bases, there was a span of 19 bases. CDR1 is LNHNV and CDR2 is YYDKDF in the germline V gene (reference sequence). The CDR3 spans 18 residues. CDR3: CATSREYMGGHQNYGYTF. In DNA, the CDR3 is TGTGCCACCAGCAGAGAGTACATGGGAGGACACCAAAACTATGGCTACACCTTC.

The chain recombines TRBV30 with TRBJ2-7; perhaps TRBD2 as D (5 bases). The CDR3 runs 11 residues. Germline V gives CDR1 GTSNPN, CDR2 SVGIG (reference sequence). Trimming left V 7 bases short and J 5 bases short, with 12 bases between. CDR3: CASRELHEQYF. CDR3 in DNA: TGTGCCTCAAGGGAGTTACACGAGCAGTACTTC.

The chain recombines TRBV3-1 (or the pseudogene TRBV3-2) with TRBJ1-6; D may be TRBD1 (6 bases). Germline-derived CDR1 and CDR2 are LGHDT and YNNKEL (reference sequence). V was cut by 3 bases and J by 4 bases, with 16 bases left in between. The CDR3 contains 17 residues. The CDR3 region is CASSQKRGQGYNSPLHF. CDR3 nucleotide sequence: TGTGCCAGCAGCCAGAAGAGAGGGCAGGGGTATAATTCACCCCTCCACTTT.

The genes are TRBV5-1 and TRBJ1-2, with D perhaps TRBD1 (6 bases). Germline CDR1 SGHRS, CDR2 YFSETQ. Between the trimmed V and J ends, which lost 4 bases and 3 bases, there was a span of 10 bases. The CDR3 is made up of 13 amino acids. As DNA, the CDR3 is TGCGCCAGCAGCCCCAGGGGTTACTATGGCTACACCTTC. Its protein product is CASSPRGYYGYTF. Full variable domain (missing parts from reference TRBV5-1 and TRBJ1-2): KAGVTQTPRYLIKTRGQQVTLSCSPISGHRSVSWYQQTPGQGLQFLFEYFSETQRNKGNFPGRFSGRQFSNSRSEMNVSTLELGDSALYLCASSPRGYYGYTFGSGTRLTVV.

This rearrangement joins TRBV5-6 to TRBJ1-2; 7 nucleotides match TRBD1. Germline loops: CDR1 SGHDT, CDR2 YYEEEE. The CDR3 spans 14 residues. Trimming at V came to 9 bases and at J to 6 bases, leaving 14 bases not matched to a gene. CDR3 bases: TGTGCCACCTGGGACAGTCGGAGCCCCCATGGCTACACCTTC. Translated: CATWDSRSPHGYTF.

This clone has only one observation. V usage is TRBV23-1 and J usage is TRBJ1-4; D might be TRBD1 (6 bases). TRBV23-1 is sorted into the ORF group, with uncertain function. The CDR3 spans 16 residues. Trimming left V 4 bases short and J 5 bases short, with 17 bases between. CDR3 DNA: TGCGCCAGCAGTCCGCCACAGGGTTCGGGAAATGAAAAACTGTTTTTT. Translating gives CASSPPQGSGNEKLFF.

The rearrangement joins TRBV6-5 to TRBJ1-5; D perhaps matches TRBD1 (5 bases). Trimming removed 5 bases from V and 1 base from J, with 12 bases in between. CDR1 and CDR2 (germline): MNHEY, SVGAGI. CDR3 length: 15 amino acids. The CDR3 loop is CASSPGGRSNQPQHF. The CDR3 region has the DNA TGTGCCAGCAGTCCCGGGGGACGGAGCAATCAGCCCCAGCATTTT.

CDR3 in amino acids: CATRGQGATEAFF. CDR3 nucleotide sequence: TGTGCCACCCGGGGACAGGGGGCGACTGAAGCTTTCTTT. The V call is TRBV24-1, the J call TRBJ1-1; 12 bases map to TRBD1. V shed 9 bases, J shed 5 bases, and the junction held 3 bases outside the gene matches. This CDR3 is built from 13 residues. From germline, CDR1 is KGHDR and CDR2 SFDVKD.

The CDR3 is CAWSVLLRQGADEQYF. The CDR3 DNA follows: TGTGCCTGGAGTGTTTTGCTTCGGCAGGGTGCGGACGAGCAGTACTTC. The chain couples TRBV30 to TRBJ2-7, with TRBD1 as a possible D gene (5 bases). Germline V gene data show CDR1 as GTSNPN and CDR2 as SVGIG (reference sequence). The ends were cut back, 0 bases at V and 5 bases at J, with 20 bases in the middle. The CDR3 length is 16 residues. The variable domain in full, with the rest retrieved from reference TRBV30 and TRBJ2-7, is SQTIHQWPATLVQPVGSPLSLECTVEGTSNPNLYWYRQAAGRGLQLLFYSVGIGQISSEVPQNLSASRPQDRQFILSSKKLLLSDSGFYLCAWSVLLRQGADEQYFGPGTRLTVT.

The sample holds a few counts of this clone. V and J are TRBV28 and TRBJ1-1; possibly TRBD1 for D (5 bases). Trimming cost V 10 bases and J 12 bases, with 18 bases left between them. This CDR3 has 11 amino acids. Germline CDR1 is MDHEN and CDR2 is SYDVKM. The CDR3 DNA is TGTGCCATCATGGGGCGGGGTGGGACTTTCTTT. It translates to CAIMGRGGTFF. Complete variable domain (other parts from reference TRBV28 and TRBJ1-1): DVKVTQSSRYLVKRTGEKVFLECVQDMDHENMFWYRQDPGLGLRLIYFSYDVKMKEKGDIPEGYSVSREKKERFSLILESASTNQTSMYLCAIMGRGGTFFGQGTRLTVV.